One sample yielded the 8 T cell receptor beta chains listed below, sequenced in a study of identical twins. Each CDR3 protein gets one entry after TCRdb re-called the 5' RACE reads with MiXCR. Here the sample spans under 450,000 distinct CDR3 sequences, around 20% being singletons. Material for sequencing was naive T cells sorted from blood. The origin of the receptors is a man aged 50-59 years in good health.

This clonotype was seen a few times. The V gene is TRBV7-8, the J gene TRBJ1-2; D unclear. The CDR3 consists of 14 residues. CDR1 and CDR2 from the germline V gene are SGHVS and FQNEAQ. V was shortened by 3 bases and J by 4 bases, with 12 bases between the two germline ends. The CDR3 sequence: CASSFVQSSYGYTF. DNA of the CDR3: TGTGCCAGCAGCTTTGTACAGTCTTCCTATGGCTACACCTTC.

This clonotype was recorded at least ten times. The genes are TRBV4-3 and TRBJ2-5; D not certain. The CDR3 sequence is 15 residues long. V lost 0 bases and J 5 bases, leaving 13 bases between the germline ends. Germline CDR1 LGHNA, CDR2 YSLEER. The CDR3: CASSQEATRRETQYF. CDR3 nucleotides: TGCGCCAGCAGCCAAGAGGCGACCCGGCGGGAGACCCAGTACTTC.

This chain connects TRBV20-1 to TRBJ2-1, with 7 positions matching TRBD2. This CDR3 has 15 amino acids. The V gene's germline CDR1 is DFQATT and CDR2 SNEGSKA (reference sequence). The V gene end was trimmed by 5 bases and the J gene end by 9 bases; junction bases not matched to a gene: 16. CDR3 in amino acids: CSAAMGDYHNREQFF. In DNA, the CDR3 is TGCAGTGCTGCGATGGGGGACTATCACAATCGTGAGCAGTTCTTC.

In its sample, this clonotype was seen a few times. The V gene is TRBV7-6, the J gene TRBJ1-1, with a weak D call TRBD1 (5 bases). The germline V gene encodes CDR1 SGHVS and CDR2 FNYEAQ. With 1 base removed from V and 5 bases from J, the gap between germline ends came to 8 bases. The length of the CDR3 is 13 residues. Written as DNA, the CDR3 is TGTGCCAGCAGCTTAGGGGGCGTTACTGAAGCTTTCTTT. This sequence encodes CASSLGGVTEAFF.

The CDR3 DNA reads TGTGCCAGCAGTTACTCACGGCACCTTAGCGAGACCCAGTACTTC. It translates to CASSYSRHLSETQYF. The chain has TRBV6-5 and TRBJ2-5; D call uncertain. This CDR3 has 15 amino acids. V was trimmed by 0 bases and J by 5 bases, leaving 13 bases between them. Germline lookup yields CDR1 MNHEY and CDR2 SVGAGI.

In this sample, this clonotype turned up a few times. CDR3 bases: TGTGCCAGCAGTTACGACAGGGTGGGAACCGGGGAGCTGTTTTTT. Protein product: CASSYDRVGTGELFF. The chain couples TRBV6-5 to TRBJ2-2; 7 bases are a match to TRBD1. Looked up from germline, CDR1 is MNHEY and CDR2 is SVGAGI. Trimming cost V 2 bases and J 5 bases; bases outside gene matches: 5. CDR3 size: 15 residues.

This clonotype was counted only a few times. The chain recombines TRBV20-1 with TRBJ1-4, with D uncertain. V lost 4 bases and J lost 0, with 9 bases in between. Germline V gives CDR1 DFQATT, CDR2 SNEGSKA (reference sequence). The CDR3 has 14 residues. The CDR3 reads CSATRPATNEKLFF. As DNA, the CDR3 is TGCAGTGCTACCAGGCCTGCAACTAATGAAAAACTGTTTTTT.

CDR3 nucleotides: TGTGCCACACGGGAGCAAGAGACCCAGTACTTC. Translating gives CATREQETQYF. This chain links TRBV10-3 with TRBJ2-5; tentatively, D is TRBD2 (6 bases). The germline V gene encodes CDR1 ENHRY and CDR2 SYGVKD. Trimming took 10 bases from V and 2 from J, leaving 8 bases between them. There are 11 residues in the CDR3.